Shown below are 27 T cell receptor beta chains from a single sample sequenced in a study of regulatory T cells in long-lasting Graves disease. Construction of TCR beta libraries relied on iRepertoire HTBI primers and on Arm-PCR targeting CDR3 regions. TCRdb reprocessed the multiplex PCR reads via MiXCR and lists one record per CDR3 protein. Among about 620,000 distinct CDR3 sequences listed, about 15% were seen once. This sample's time point: newly diagnosed GD, antithyroid drugs for less than 3 months. Construction of the TCR library relied on RNA isolated from PBMCs. The data also belong to a second study, concerning T cells in Graves' hyperthyroidism and ophthalmopathy.

Sequenced material: peripheral blood mononuclear cells (PBMCs), taken at new diagnosis, from a patient treated with antithyroid drugs. The receptors were gathered from a woman in her 30s with Graves disease.

This clonotype was seen a few times. The V call is TRBV19, the J call TRBJ2-2; D could derive from TRBD1 or TRBD2 (8 bases each). CDR1 and CDR2 (germline): LNHDA, SQIVND (reference sequence). V dropped 3 bases and J dropped 6 bases, with 35 bases sitting between them. The CDR3 is 22 amino acids. The CDR3 reads CASSIIPGGHPPDYGRAGELFF. The CDR3 nucleotides read TGTGCCAGTAGTATCATACCAGGGGGCCACCCTCCTGATTACGGGAGGGCCGGGGAGCTGTTTTTT.

The genes are TRBV19 and TRBJ2-3, with TRBD2 as a possible D gene (6 bases). Germline CDR1 LNHDA, CDR2 SQIVND (reference sequence). The CDR3 extends over 13 amino acids. The V end lost 7 bases, the J end lost 2 bases, and 10 bases lay between the germline ends. CDR3 amino acids: CASTLATTDTQYF. The CDR3 bases are TGTGCCAGTACCCTAGCGACCACAGATACGCAGTATTTT.

This clonotype came up a few times. This rearrangement joins TRBV10-3 to TRBJ2-2; D is perhaps TRBD1 (5 bases). V shed 5 bases and J shed 8 bases, with 15 bases lying between them. Germline CDR1 is ENHRY and CDR2 is SYGVKD. This CDR3 has 14 residues. Here the CDR3 DNA reads TGTGCCATCAGTCCTAGGGGCGGTGTGGGGGAGCTGTTTTTT. Its protein product is CAISPRGGVGELFF.

This clonotype turned up a few times. The V call is TRBV12-3 or TRBV12-4, the J call TRBJ1-1, with D unresolved. The CDR3 spans 16 residues. V lost 4 bases, J lost 1 base, and 16 bases lay in between. This chain's CDR3 is CASSSGRLVENTEAFF. The CDR3 DNA reads as TGTGCCAGCAGTTCCGGTCGTCTGGTTGAGAACACTGAAGCTTTCTTT.

Note on this clonotype: A much bigger clone sits one base away, suggesting this may be a read error. The chain combines TRBV6-1 with TRBJ1-1; TRBD1 aligns across 7 bases. The germline V gene encodes CDR1 MNHNS and CDR2 SASEGT. The CDR3 runs to 13 residues. The V gene end was trimmed by 6 bases and the J gene end by 7 bases; junction bases not matched to a gene: 8. The CDR3 region has the DNA TGTGCCAGCAGGTCGGACCGGACAGGTGAAGCTTTCTTT. Its translation is CASRSDRTGEAFF.

Remarks on this clonotype: A much larger clonotype is one base distant, so this may be a read error. The chain carries TRBV27 and TRBJ1-5; D unclear. The CDR3 extends over 14 amino acids. The V end lost 3 bases, the J end lost 9 bases, and 15 bases lay between the germline ends. Germline-derived CDR1 and CDR2 are MNHEY and SMNVEV (reference sequence). CDR3 region: CASSFIWAGRPQHF. The DNA for the CDR3 is TGTGCCAGCAGTTTTATCTGGGCTGGTCGGCCCCAGCATTTT.

The rearrangement links TRBV5-1 to TRBJ2-1; perhaps TRBD1 as D (6 bases). In germline, CDR1 is SGHRS, CDR2 YFSETQ. The CDR3 extends over 13 amino acids. Deletions cut 9 bases from V and 10 bases from J, with 20 bases between. Here the CDR3 DNA reads TGCGCCACCACGCTACAGGGATTCGGGGAGCAGTTCTTC. Protein: CATTLQGFGEQFF.

This clonotype was seen at least ten times. V is TRBV11-2 and J is TRBJ2-7; no firm D call. Trimming took off 3 bases at V and 2 bases at J, with 14 bases between the two ends. The CDR3 is 15 amino acids. CDR1 is SGHAT, CDR2 FQNNGV, per germline. The CDR3 is CASSLDGRNTYEQYF. The DNA of the CDR3 is TGTGCCAGCAGCTTGGATGGCAGAAATACCTACGAGCAGTACTTC.

This clonotype was observed many times. The chain recombines TRBV6-2 or TRBV6-3 with TRBJ2-1; TRBD1 might be the D (5 bases). The germline V and J ends were trimmed by 2 bases and 0 bases, with 14 bases remaining between them. Germline V gene data show CDR1 as MNHEY and CDR2 as SVGEGT. CDR3 length: 17 residues. The CDR3 spells CASSYKGPSRSYNEQFF. As DNA, the CDR3 is TGTGCCAGCAGTTACAAGGGGCCATCCCGCTCCTACAATGAGCAGTTCTTC.

The chain carries TRBV18 and TRBJ1-6; D might be TRBD1 (5 bases). Trimming took 3 bases from V and 7 from J, leaving 19 bases between them. The length of the CDR3 is 17 residues. Germline CDR1 is KGHSH and CDR2 is LQKENI. For the CDR3, the DNA is TGTGCCAGCTCACCGGCGGGCCAGGGAATACTGAATTCACCCCTCCACTTT. Its protein is CASSPAGQGILNSPLHF.

A word on this clonotype: This clone may be a read error of a much larger clone one base away. The rearrangement joins TRBV6-4 to TRBJ1-5; D uncertain. Between the trimmed V and J ends, which lost 3 bases and 4 bases, there was a span of 19 bases. Germline CDR1 is MRHNA and CDR2 is SNTAGT. This CDR3 is built from 17 residues. The CDR3 region is CASSEAPEMEGNQPQHF. The DNA for the CDR3 is TGTGCCAGCAGTGAAGCGCCGGAGATGGAGGGAAATCAGCCCCAGCATTTT.

This clonotype came up a few times. J is TRBJ1-1 and V is TRBV5-1; 7 nucleotides align to TRBD1. This CDR3 comprises 15 residues. V gave up 4 bases and J gave up 4 bases; unmatched junction bases: 10. Germline V gene data show CDR1 as SGHRS and CDR2 as YFSETQ. The CDR3 DNA is TGCGCCAGCAGCCTAAGACAGGGTCATGGCACTGAAGCTTTCTTT. Encoded protein: CASSLRQGHGTEAFF.

This clonotype came up a few times. J is TRBJ1-2 and V is TRBV2, with D uncertain. Per germline, CDR1 SNHLY and CDR2 FYNNEI. The germline V and J ends were trimmed by 0 bases and 8 bases, with 16 bases remaining between them. The CDR3 is made up of 15 amino acids. CDR3 coding DNA: TGTGCCAGCAGTGAAGCGCTGGTCCGGCTGGGAGGCTACACCTTC. Its protein is CASSEALVRLGGYTF. The whole variable domain, filled in from reference TRBV2 and TRBJ1-2, reads EPEVTQTPSHQVTQMGQEVILRCVPISNHLYFYWYRQILGQKVEFLVSFYNNEISEKSEIFDDQFSVERPDGSNFTLKIRSTKLEDSAMYFCASSEALVRLGGYTFGSGTRLTVV.

For this clonotype: One base away lies a much larger clone, so this may be a sequencing read error. J is TRBJ2-2 and V is TRBV7-8; D unclear. Germline CDR1 SGHVS, CDR2 FQNEAQ. This CDR3 has 16 residues. V shed 2 bases and J shed 0 bases, with 10 bases lying between them. The CDR3 sequence is CASSLHRTANTGELFF. In nucleotides, the CDR3 is TGTGCCAGCAGCTTACACAGAACCGCGAACACCGGGGAGCTGTTTTTT.

Many counts were recorded for this clonotype. The chain carries TRBV11-2 and TRBJ2-1; 8 nucleotides align to TRBD2. J gave up 1 base and V 3 bases, and 20 bases lay outside the gene matches. CDR1 and CDR2 from the germline V gene are SGHAT and FQNNGV. The CDR3 totals 21 residues. The CDR3 loop reads CASSFSPRPPGLAQSYNEQFF. DNA for the CDR3: TGTGCCAGCAGCTTCAGTCCCCGCCCCCCAGGACTAGCTCAGTCCTACAATGAGCAGTTCTTC.

This clonotype was found a few times. V gene TRBV27 combines with J gene TRBJ2-1; D is uncertain. Trimming took 0 bases from V and 9 from J, leaving 9 bases between them. The CDR3 totals 13 residues. Germline V gene data show CDR1 as MNHEY and CDR2 as SMNVEV (reference sequence). The CDR3 sequence: CASSLSSSGEQFF. The CDR3 coding sequence is TGTGCCAGCAGTTTATCGAGCTCAGGTGAGCAGTTCTTC.

The rearrangement joins TRBV6-5 to TRBJ2-2; TRBD2 aligns across 9 bases. The CDR3 extends over 17 amino acids. CDR1 and CDR2 from the germline V gene are MNHEY and SVGAGI. The trim removed 3 bases at V and 7 bases at J, leaving 12 bases unmatched. DNA for the CDR3: TGTGCCAGCAGTTATTATTTGCTAGCGGGATTCGGCGGGGAGCTGTTTTTT. It codes for CASSYYLLAGFGGELFF.

This chain joins TRBV27 and TRBJ2-5; D is possibly TRBD2 (6 bases). This CDR3 has 14 residues. Germline V gives CDR1 MNHEY, CDR2 SMNVEV (reference sequence). The V and J ends lost 8 bases and 1 base respectively, with 14 bases between them. CDR3 sequence: CASGRVGGQETQYF. Written as DNA, the CDR3 is TGTGCCAGCGGTCGGGTGGGGGGCCAAGAGACCCAGTACTTC.

This clonotype was counted at least ten times. The V call is TRBV11-2, the J call TRBJ2-3; maybe TRBD2 (5 bases). Germline V gives CDR1 SGHAT, CDR2 FQNNGV. There are 14 residues in the CDR3. The ends were cut back, 2 bases at V and 3 bases at J, with 9 bases in the middle. CDR3 region: CASSLQAATDTQYF. CDR3 bases: TGTGCCAGCAGCTTACAAGCGGCGACAGATACGCAGTATTTT. Variable domain in full (rest from reference TRBV11-2 and TRBJ2-3): EAGVAQSPRYKIIEKRQSVAFWCNPISGHATLYWYQQILGQGPKLLIQFQNNGVVDDSQLPKDRFSAERLKGVDSTLKIQPAKLEDSAVYLCASSLQAATDTQYFGPGTRLTVL.

This clonotype was recorded a few times. A far more abundant clone sits one base away, making this likely a read error. This chain uses TRBV28 with TRBJ2-5; 10 bases are a match to TRBD2. CDR3 length: 15 amino acids. V trimming: 4 bases; J trimming: 11 bases; junction bases outside the gene matches: 13. CDR1 and CDR2 (germline): MDHEN, SYDVKM. CDR3 in DNA: TGTGCCAGCAGTTCTAGCGGGGGACCCTACAATGAGCAGTACTTC. This translates into CASSSSGGPYNEQYF.

This chain uses TRBV9 with TRBJ2-3; 9 nucleotides line up with TRBD2. The germline V gene has CDR1 SGDLS and CDR2 YYNGEE. V trimming: 0 bases; J trimming: 6 bases; junction bases outside the gene matches: 11. This CDR3 has 17 residues. The CDR3 is CASSVAFAGGPEDTQYF. In DNA form, the CDR3 reads TGTGCCAGCAGCGTAGCCTTTGCGGGAGGGCCAGAGGATACGCAGTATTTT. The full variable domain, completed using reference TRBV9 and TRBJ2-3, is DSGVTQTPKHLITATGQRVTLRCSPRSGDLSVYWYQQSLDQGLQFLIQYYNGEERAKGNILERFSAQQFPDLHSELNLSSLELGDSALYFCASSVAFAGGPEDTQYFGPGTRLTVL.

In regard to this clonotype: At one boundary the junction diverges from the germline segment, which might be a read error. The genes are TRBV5-1 and TRBJ2-3; D tentatively reads TRBD1 or TRBD2 (6 bases each). Germline V gene sequence: CDR1 SGHRS, CDR2 YFSETQ. CDR3 size: 14 residues. The CDR3 DNA follows: TGTGCCAGCAGCGGCACCTGGGGGGCCGATACGCAGTATTTT. Protein product: CASSGTWGADTQYF.

V is TRBV6-1 and J is TRBJ1-5, with D unresolved. The germline gives CDR1 MNHNS, CDR2 SASEGT. This CDR3 is built from 13 residues. The V and J ends lost 5 bases and 4 bases respectively, with 9 bases between them. The CDR3 loop is CASSPWRNQPQHF. The CDR3, as DNA: TGTGCCAGCAGTCCCTGGCGAAATCAGCCCCAGCATTTT.

This clonotype appeared many times. The rearrangement uses TRBV12-3 or TRBV12-4 and TRBJ2-1; no firm D call. The germline V and J ends were trimmed by 6 bases and 7 bases, with 10 bases remaining between them. The CDR3 length is 12 residues. DNA for the CDR3: TGTGCCAGCAGCCCGGCGGTGAATGAGCAGTTCTTC. Translation gives CASSPAVNEQFF.

For the CDR3, the DNA is TGCAGTGCTAGTGCGAGTCATCCGGGACTAGCGGGTAACAATGAGCAGTTCTTC. Its translation: CSASASHPGLAGNNEQFF. This rearrangement joins TRBV20-1 to TRBJ2-1; 12 positions match TRBD2. Germline loops: CDR1 DFQATT, CDR2 SNEGSKA (reference sequence). Trimming at V came to 3 bases and at J to 5 bases, leaving 14 bases not matched to a gene. This CDR3 region has 18 residues.

The chain is built from TRBV7-9 and TRBJ2-1, with 8 bases fitting TRBD2. V lost 1 base, J lost 7 bases, and 15 bases stayed unmatched. CDR1 is SEHNR and CDR2 is FQNEAQ in the germline V gene (reference sequence). The CDR3 totals 18 residues. CDR3 region: CASSLVGTSGGYRNEQFF. The CDR3 DNA reads as TGTGCCAGCAGCTTAGTTGGGACTAGTGGGGGGTATCGGAATGAGCAGTTCTTC.

This clonotype was seen at least ten times. V is TRBV9 and J is TRBJ2-7; 7 bases map to TRBD1. Trimming took 2 bases from V and 3 from J; bases not matched to a gene: 8. The CDR3 contains 15 residues. Germline assignment: CDR1 SGDLS and CDR2 YYNGEE. CDR3 protein: CASSVGWGQYYEQYF. The CDR3 coding sequence is TGTGCCAGCAGCGTCGGTTGGGGACAGTACTACGAGCAGTACTTC. The full variable domain, rest sourced from reference TRBV9 and TRBJ2-7, is DSGVTQTPKHLITATGQRVTLRCSPRSGDLSVYWYQQSLDQGLQFLIQYYNGEERAKGNILERFSAQQFPDLHSELNLSSLELGDSALYFCASSVGWGQYYEQYFGPGTRLTVT.